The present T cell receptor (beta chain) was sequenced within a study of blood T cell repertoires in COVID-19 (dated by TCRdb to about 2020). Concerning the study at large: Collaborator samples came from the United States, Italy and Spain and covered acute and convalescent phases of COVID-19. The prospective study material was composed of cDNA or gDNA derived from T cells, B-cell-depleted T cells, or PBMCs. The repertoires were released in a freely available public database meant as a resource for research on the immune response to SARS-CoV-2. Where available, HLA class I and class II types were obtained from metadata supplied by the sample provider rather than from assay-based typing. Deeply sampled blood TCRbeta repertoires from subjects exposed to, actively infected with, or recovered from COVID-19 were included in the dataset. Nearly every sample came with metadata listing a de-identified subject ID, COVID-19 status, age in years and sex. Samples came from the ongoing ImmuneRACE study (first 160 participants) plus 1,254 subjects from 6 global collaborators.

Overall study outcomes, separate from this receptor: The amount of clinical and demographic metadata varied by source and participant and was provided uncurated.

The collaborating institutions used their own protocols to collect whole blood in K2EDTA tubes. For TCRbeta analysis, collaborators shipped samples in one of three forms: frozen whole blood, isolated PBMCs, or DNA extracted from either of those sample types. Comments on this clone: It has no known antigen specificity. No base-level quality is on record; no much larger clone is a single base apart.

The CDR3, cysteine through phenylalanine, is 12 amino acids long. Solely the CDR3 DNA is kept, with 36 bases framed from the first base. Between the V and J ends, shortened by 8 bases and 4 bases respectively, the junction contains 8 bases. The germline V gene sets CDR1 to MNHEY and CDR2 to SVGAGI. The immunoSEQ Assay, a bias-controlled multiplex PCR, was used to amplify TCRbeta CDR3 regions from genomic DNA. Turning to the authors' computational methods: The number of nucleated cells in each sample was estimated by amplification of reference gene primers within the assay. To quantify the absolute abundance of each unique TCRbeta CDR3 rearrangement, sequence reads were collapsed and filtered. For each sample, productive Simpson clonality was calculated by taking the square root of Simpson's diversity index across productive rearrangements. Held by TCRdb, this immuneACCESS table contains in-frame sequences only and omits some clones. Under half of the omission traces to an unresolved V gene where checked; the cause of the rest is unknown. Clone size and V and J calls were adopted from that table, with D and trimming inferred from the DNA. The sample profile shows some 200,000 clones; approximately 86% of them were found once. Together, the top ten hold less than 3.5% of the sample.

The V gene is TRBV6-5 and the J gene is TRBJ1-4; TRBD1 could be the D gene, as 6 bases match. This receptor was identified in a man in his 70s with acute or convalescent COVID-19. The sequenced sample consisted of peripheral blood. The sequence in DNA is TGTGCCAGCGGCAGGGGTAATGAAAAACTGTTTTTT. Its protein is CASGRGNEKLFF.